These T cell receptor beta chains were read from a single sample in a study of OX40 agonist ivuxolimab in advanced cancers. Profiling relied on immunoSEQ multiplex PCR, and the TCRdb table lists in-frame clones only, not all of them. The data contain roughly 49,000 clones, approximately 84% of them seen just once; the ten biggest clones take up about 3%. The sample consisted of CD4+ or CD8+ T cells sorted from blood, taken in a trial of the OX40 agonist ivuxolimab. Receptors originate from an adult with an advanced solid tumor such as melanoma, head and neck, liver or kidney cancer. The CDR3 runs from the conserved cysteine through the conserved F or W. The D gene is left open where the match is weak. Clone size is given for some rows only: seen once, a few or many times, or a class if the clone is expanded.

J gene	V gene	clone size	CDR3 length	D gene	CDR3 DNA	CDR3 protein
TRBJ2-2	TRBV2	-	15	TRBD1	TGTGCTGGCGCGCGGGACAGGGGTGTTACCGGGGAGCTGTTTTTT	CAGARDRGVTGELFF
TRBJ2-7	TRBV7-2	once	15	TRBD1	TGTGCCAGCAGCCCGCCGGGACAGGGCTCGTACGAGCAGTACTTC	CASSPPGQGSYEQYF
TRBJ1-3	TRBV7-8	-	17	-	TGTGCCAGCAGCTTAGGATGGAGAAGGGTCGAAGGAAACACCATATATTTT	CASSLGWRRVEGNTIYF
TRBJ1-1	TRBV7-8	-	15	-	TGTGCCAGCAGCTCCACGGCGGGTTCGAACACTGAAGCTTTCTTT	CASSSTAGSNTEAFF
TRBJ2-3	TRBV11-2	-	16	TRBD1	TGTGCCAGCAGATCCGACAGGGGGGGTTGGGCAGATACGCAGTATTTT	CASRSDRGGWADTQYF
TRBJ1-2	TRBV6-5	-	13	TRBD1	TGTGCCAGCAGCTGGGACAGGATCTATGGCTACACCTTC	CASSWDRIYGYTF
TRBJ2-2	TRBV19	-	16	-	TGTGCCAGTAGTAGGGGGGAAAATACGAGCACCGGGGAGCTGTTTTTT	CASSRGENTSTGELFF
TRBJ1-2	TRBV7-2	once	14	TRBD1	TGTGCCAGCAGCGCTCGGGACAGGGTGGGCGGCTACACCTTC	CASSARDRVGGYTF
TRBJ1-4	TRBV6-5	-	14	-	TGTGCCAGCAGTTACTCGTTGACTAATGAAAAACTGTTTTTT	CASSYSLTNEKLFF
TRBJ2-1	TRBV21-1	-	17	-	TGTGCCAGCAGCGTCGGAGCCTCTTATATCTCCTACAATGAGCAGTTCTTC	CASSVGASYISYNEQFF
TRBJ2-3	TRBV29-1	-	12	TRBD1	TGCAGCGTACGACAGGGAGCAGATACGCAGTATTTT	CSVRQGADTQYF
TRBJ1-2	TRBV6-5	-	14	-	TGTGCCAGCAGTTACTCGAGTAGGGCCAAAGGCTACACCTTC	CASSYSSRAKGYTF
TRBJ2-7	TRBV5-1	once	11	-	TGCGCCAGCAGCGCAGGTGACGAGCAGTACTTC	CASSAGDEQYF
TRBJ1-1	TRBV5-4	-	14	TRBD1	TGTGCCAGCAGCTCTCAGGGGGCGCGGACTGAAGCTTTCTTT	CASSSQGARTEAFF
TRBJ2-2	TRBV18	-	15	TRBD2	TGTGCCAGCTCACCGGGACTAGTGGACTCGGGGGAGCTGTTTTTT	CASSPGLVDSGELFF
TRBJ1-5	TRBV27	-	14	-	TGTGCCAGCAGTTTATCTAGGGCCCGGCAGCCCCAGCATTTT	CASSLSRARQPQHF
TRBJ2-2	TRBV27	-	14	-	TGTGCCAGCAGCTTTGAGGCCGTTTTTGGGGAGCTGTTTTTT	CASSFEAVFGELFF
TRBJ1-2	TRBV19	-	15	-	TGTGCCAGTAGTATAGGTGGAGGAATGGGCTATGGCTACACCTTC	CASSIGGGMGYGYTF
TRBJ1-6	TRBV2	-	13	TRBD1	TGTGCCTGCCAAGGGGGCAATAATTCACCCCTCCACTTT	CACQGGNNSPLHF
TRBJ1-1	TRBV19	-	15	-	TGTGCCAGTAGTACTTCGGCCAGCTTTTATACCCGAGCTTTCTTT	CASSTSASFYTRAFF
TRBJ1-1	TRBV6-5	-	11	-	TGTGCCAGCAGGGCCGGCACTGAAGCTTTCTTT	CASRAGTEAFF
TRBJ1-1	TRBV20-1	-	10	-	TGCAGTGCTACTAGGGAGGGAGCTTTCTTT	CSATREGAFF
TRBJ1-1	TRBV23-1	-	14	TRBD1	TGCGCCAGCAGTCAGACAGGGGGCCGGACTGAAGCTTTCTTT	CASSQTGGRTEAFF
TRBJ1-1	TRBV2	-	14	-	TGTGCCAGCAGGGCCGGCAGTATGAACACTGAAGCTTTCTTT	CASRAGSMNTEAFF
TRBJ2-7	TRBV5-1	-	15	-	TGCGCCAGCAGCTTGGGGGGCGGGATATCCTACGAGCAGTACTTC	CASSLGGGISYEQYF
TRBJ2-4	TRBV2	few	14	TRBD1	TGTGCCAGCAGTCTACAGGGGCCGGGAAACATTCAGTACTTC	CASSLQGPGNIQYF
TRBJ1-4	TRBV7-2	-	15	TRBD1	TGTGCCAGCAGCTTGTGGGGGACAGGGGACGAAAAACTGTTTTTT	CASSLWGTGDEKLFF
TRBJ2-3	TRBV4-3	-	17	TRBD2	TGCGCCAGCAGCCGAAACGTTAGACTAGCGGGGGGAGATACGCAGTATTTT	CASSRNVRLAGGDTQYF
TRBJ2-1	TRBV7-6	-	15	TRBD2	TGTGCCAGCAGCCAAGGGGTAGCGGGGTACAATGAGCAGTTCTTC	CASSQGVAGYNEQFF
TRBJ1-2	TRBV14	-	12	-	TGTGCCAGCAGCCAGCGCGTAGATGGCTACACCTTC	CASSQRVDGYTF
TRBJ2-7	TRBV6-1	-	15	-	TGTGCCAGCAGTAAAGAGGGGGGTCCCTCCTACGAGCAGTACTTC	CASSKEGGPSYEQYF
TRBJ1-4	TRBV9	-	16	TRBD1	TGTGCCAGCAGCGCCGACAGGGGGCGCCCCGGTGAAAAACTGTTTTTT	CASSADRGRPGEKLFF
TRBJ1-1	TRBV19	once	17	-	TGTGCCAGTATGGGACTGGGGGTCCGGGGTGCGAACACTGAAGCTTTCTTT	CASMGLGVRGANTEAFF
TRBJ1-2	TRBV10-3	once	15	TRBD1	TGTGCCATCAGTGAGGGACAGGGATGGAACTATGGCTACACCTTC	CAISEGQGWNYGYTF
TRBJ2-5	TRBV7-7	-	15	-	TGTGCCAGCAGCTACAGGGGAGGAAGTGGAGAGACCCAGTACTTC	CASSYRGGSGETQYF
TRBJ2-3	TRBV5-4	-	15	TRBD1	TGTGCCAGCAGCGGGACAGGAACCAGCACAGATACGCAGTATTTT	CASSGTGTSTDTQYF
TRBJ1-4	TRBV27	few	16	TRBD1	TGTGCCAGCAGCCTCAAAGGACAGGGGGCGCGGGAAAAACTGTTTTTT	CASSLKGQGAREKLFF
TRBJ2-7	TRBV12-5	-	15	-	TGTGCTAGTGGTTTGGGGGGTCCGCGGGCTCGGGAGCAGTACTTC	CASGLGGPRAREQYF
TRBJ1-1	TRBV29-1	-	11	TRBD1	TGCAGCTTCTACAGGGGCACTGAAGCTTTCTTT	CSFYRGTEAFF
TRBJ2-2	TRBV5-1	few	17	TRBD1	TGCGCCAGCAGCTCGTCCACGACAGGGACAGGGGCCGGGGAGCTGTTTTTT	CASSSSTTGTGAGELFF
TRBJ2-1	TRBV27	-	17	TRBD2	TGTGCCAGCAGTACTCCCCTTAGCGGGGGGGCGGGAAATGAGCAGTTCTTC	CASSTPLSGGAGNEQFF
TRBJ1-1	TRBV19	-	17	-	TGTGCCAGTACCCCCAGGCCAGCCGTAACCATGAACACTGAAGCTTTCTTT	CASTPRPAVTMNTEAFF
TRBJ1-1	TRBV5-8	-	13	-	TGTGCCAGCAGCTTGTGGGGGAACACTGAAGCTTTCTTT	CASSLWGNTEAFF
TRBJ2-7	TRBV7-6	once	13	-	TGTGCCAGCAGCTTAGCGAGCTCCTACGGGCAGTACTTC	CASSLASSYGQYF
TRBJ2-7	TRBV7-9	few	16	TRBD1	TGTGCCAGCAGCTTAGTGGGACAGGGGCTTTACTACGAGCAGTACTTC	CASSLVGQGLYYEQYF
TRBJ2-7	TRBV7-9	-	18	TRBD2	TGTGCCAGCAGCTTGGCTAGCGGGGTGGTAAGTCTAACCTACGAGCAGTACTTC	CASSLASGVVSLTYEQYF
TRBJ2-3	TRBV9	-	15	TRBD2	TGTGCCAGCAGCGTAGGTAGTCTAGCGGGGCATACGCAGTATTTT	CASSVGSLAGHTQYF
TRBJ2-3	TRBV2	-	15	TRBD2	TGTGCCAGCAGTCCCCGGGCGGGGGGCACAGATACGCAGTATTTT	CASSPRAGGTDTQYF
TRBJ1-6	TRBV21-1	-	15	-	TGTGCCAGCAGCAAACGAACAGGGGGAGGATCACCCCTCCACTTT	CASSKRTGGGSPLHF
TRBJ1-2	TRBV5-1	once	14	-	TGCGCCAGCAGCCAACAAGAGGATTTGGGAGGCTACACCTTC	CASSQQEDLGGYTF
TRBJ1-2	TRBV4-2	-	14	-	TGTGCCAGCAGCCAAGATCGCGGCAACTATGGCTACACCTTC	CASSQDRGNYGYTF
TRBJ1-6	TRBV21-1	-	20	-	TGTGCCAGCAGCAAAGATCGTTTGGGGTGGTGCGGCTCCTATAATTCACCCCTCCACTTT	CASSKDRLGWCGSYNSPLHF
TRBJ2-7	TRBV19	-	15	TRBD2	TGTGCCAGTAGTATTGGTGCTAGCGGGACCTACGAGCAGTACTTC	CASSIGASGTYEQYF
TRBJ2-7	TRBV12-5	-	15	TRBD1	TGTGCTAGTGGTTTGTCAGGGGGCAGCTCCTACGAGCAGTACTTC	CASGLSGGSSYEQYF
TRBJ1-1	TRBV19	few	13	-	TGTGCCATTAGCCGGTTCCTGAACACTGAAGCTTTCTTT	CAISRFLNTEAFF
TRBJ2-3	TRBV7-2	-	13	-	TGTGCCAGCAGCTTGGTCCTGGGGAGTACGCAGTATTTT	CASSLVLGSTQYF
TRBJ1-6	TRBV7-3	-	13	-	TGTGCCAGCAGCGCAACAGGGAATTCACCCCTCCACTTT	CASSATGNSPLHF
TRBJ2-5	TRBV12-1	once	16	-	TGTGCCAGCCACGGGCCTGGGATAGCGGGGGAAGAGACCCAGTACTTC	CASHGPGIAGEETQYF